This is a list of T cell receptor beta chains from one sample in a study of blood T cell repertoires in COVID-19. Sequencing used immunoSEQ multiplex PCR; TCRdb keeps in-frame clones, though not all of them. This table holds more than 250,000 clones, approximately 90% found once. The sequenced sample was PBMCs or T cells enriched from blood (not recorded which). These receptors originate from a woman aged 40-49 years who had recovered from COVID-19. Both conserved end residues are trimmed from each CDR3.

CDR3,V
ASRPDRGPSGEQF,TRBV6-5
ASRAGQDGEKLF,TRBV2
ASSAGNSYNEQF,TRBV19
ASSPQGRNEKLF,TRBV6-6
ASSRGQGGNTIY,TRBV5-1
ASSLVLAPYEQY,TRBV7-2
ASSSTGGWAF,TRBV19
ASSGGLGGVTEAF,TRBV5-5
ASSPPGYDTEAF,TRBV3-1/TRBV3-2
ASSPSGKSYNEQF,TRBV6-2/TRBV6-3
ASSLRDRDYEQY,TRBV7-2
ASSQAGTERSPLH,TRBV3-1/TRBV3-2
SAIRDTNYGYT,TRBV29-1
ASRRLADNEQF,TRBV6-4
ASSLYGGAVEKLF,TRBV5-6
AISDPGTRNTEAF,TRBV10-3
ASRGVDTIY,TRBV6-5
ATSDRDQKY,TRBV24-1
ASMDRGRNTEAF,TRBV19
ASSRDRARNQPQH,TRBV28
ASTNLHRGMRETQY,TRBV2
ASSSPGTDYEQY,TRBV7-2
ASSQARSGSSYEQY,TRBV4-3
ATSDSRQGNQPQH,TRBV24-1
ASSPTGAGGIYEQY,TRBV18
ASSQSVGGLVVGEQF,TRBV14
ASSQASGSGEKLF,TRBV3-1/TRBV3-2
ASSADSATNEKLF,TRBV2
ASRVDRTNYGYT,TRBV5-6
ATSDSTSQGWYGYT,TRBV24-1
ASSGGAANEKLF,TRBV19
ASSPGLQETQY,TRBV28
ASSPPSVRRNTIY,TRBV18
ASKSGRFYEQY,TRBV6-4
ASSPSGYSEQF,TRBV7-2
ASKGDSPTYEQY,TRBV10-2
ASRAPSDTQY,TRBV28
ASSQESGPQSIQY,TRBV4-3
ASSVGGTGTDTQY,TRBV9
ASSDTAGRAEDTQY,TRBV28
ASSSDSPYQPQH,TRBV6-5
ASSLDGVDGTQY,TRBV7-3
SVYYSGRAAEQF,TRBV29-1
ASSRNWASGSGTQY,TRBV14
ASSLWSLNEKLF,TRBV28
ASSLGGQISPWGYGYT,TRBV27
ASSWLSSGTDEQF,TRBV5-8
ASRASGANTIY,TRBV28
ATSRDREGGPLNEQF,TRBV15
ASSPSGRHSYNEQF,TRBV7-2
ASSIGQQLNYGYT,TRBV7-8
AVRGNGYEQY,TRBV19